This TCR beta chain stems from a study of blood T cell repertoires in COVID-19. Germline CDR1 SGHTA, CDR2 FQGNSA. V trimming: 6 bases; J trimming: 8 bases; junction bases outside the gene matches: 5. The CDR3 sequence is 14 residues long. Original methodology: Amplification of reference gene primers was used by the study to estimate nucleated cell counts. Assay: immunoSEQ multiplex PCR; the TCRdb copy retains only in-frame clones and omits some. V and J calls and clone size are copied from that table; D and trimming were computed from the DNA. The sample lists 250,000 to 300,000 clones; about 85% were seen once. This clone was observed once.

The gene calls are TRBV7-2 and TRBJ2-1, with TRBD2 matching 12 bases. Sequences were obtained from peripheral blood. The TCR originated in a woman in her fifties or sixties who had recovered from COVID-19. The CDR3 protein is CASRLGLAGHEQFF. In DNA, the CDR3 is TGTGCCAGCAGACTAGGACTAGCGGGACATGAGCAGTTCTTC.